Here is one TCR beta chain with its context. The antigen is undetermined. One entry per CDR3 protein results from TCRdb running MiXCR on the RT-PCR reads. The sample has around 200,000 distinct CDR3 sequences; around 9.2% are singletons. The entry originates in a study of response to subunit inactivated influenza vaccine. J gave up 3 bases and V 6 bases, and 11 bases lay outside the gene matches. CDR1 LGHNA and CDR2 YNFKEQ come from the germline V gene. CDR3 length: 15 residues. Regarding the study as a whole: The study's authors posited that every seasonal influenza vaccination enlists few new T cells.

The sample was non-naive T cells sorted from PBMCs, taken on the day of vaccination. The source is a man aged 50 to 60 who received an inactivated influenza vaccine. The chain couples TRBV4-2 to TRBJ2-7, with 7 bases lining up with TRBD2. The CDR3 reads CASRREASGFYEQYF. The CDR3 DNA follows: TGTGCCAGCAGACGCGAGGCTAGCGGCTTCTACGAGCAGTACTTC.